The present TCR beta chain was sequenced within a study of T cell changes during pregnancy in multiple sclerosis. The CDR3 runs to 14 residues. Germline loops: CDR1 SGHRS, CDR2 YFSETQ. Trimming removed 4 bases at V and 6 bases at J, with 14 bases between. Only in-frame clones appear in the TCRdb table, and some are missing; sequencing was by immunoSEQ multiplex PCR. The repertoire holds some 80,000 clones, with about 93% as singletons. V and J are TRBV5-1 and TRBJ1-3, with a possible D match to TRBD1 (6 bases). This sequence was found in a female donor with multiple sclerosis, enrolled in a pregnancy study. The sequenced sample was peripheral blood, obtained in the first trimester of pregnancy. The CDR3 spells CASSPGGAQNTIYF. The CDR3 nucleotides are TGCGCCAGCAGCCCTGGGGGCGCGCAAAACACCATATATTTT. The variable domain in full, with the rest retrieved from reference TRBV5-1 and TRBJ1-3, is KAGVTQTPRYLIKTRGQQVTLSCSPISGHRSVSWYQQTPGQGLQFLFEYFSETQRNKGNFPGRFSGRQFSNSRSEMNVSTLELGDSALYLCASSPGGAQNTIYFGEGSWLTVV.